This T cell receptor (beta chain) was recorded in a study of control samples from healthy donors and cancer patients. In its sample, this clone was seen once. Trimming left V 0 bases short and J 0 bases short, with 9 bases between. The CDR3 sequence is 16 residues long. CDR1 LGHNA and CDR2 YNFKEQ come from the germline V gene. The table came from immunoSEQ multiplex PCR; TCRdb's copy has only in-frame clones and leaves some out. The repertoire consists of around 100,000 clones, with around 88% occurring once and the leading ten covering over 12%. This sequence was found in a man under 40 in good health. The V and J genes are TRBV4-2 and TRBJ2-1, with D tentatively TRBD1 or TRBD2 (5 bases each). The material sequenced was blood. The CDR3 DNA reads TGTGCCAGCAGCCAAGATCGGGGCGGCTCCTACAATGAGCAGTTCTTC. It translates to CASSQDRGGSYNEQFF.